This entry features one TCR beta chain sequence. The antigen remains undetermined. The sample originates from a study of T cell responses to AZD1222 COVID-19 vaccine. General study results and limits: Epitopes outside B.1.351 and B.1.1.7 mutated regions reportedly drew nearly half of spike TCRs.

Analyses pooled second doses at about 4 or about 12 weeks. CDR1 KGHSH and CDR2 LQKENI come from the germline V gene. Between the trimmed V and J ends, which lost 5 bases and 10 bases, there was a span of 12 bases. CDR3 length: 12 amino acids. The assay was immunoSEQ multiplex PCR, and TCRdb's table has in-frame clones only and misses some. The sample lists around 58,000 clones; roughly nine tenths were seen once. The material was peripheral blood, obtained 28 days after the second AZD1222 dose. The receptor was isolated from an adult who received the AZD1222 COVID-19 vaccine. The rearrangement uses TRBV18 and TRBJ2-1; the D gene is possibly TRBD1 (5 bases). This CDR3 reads CASSVPWTEQFF. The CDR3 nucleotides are TGTGCCAGCTCAGTACCTTGGACAGAGCAGTTCTTC.